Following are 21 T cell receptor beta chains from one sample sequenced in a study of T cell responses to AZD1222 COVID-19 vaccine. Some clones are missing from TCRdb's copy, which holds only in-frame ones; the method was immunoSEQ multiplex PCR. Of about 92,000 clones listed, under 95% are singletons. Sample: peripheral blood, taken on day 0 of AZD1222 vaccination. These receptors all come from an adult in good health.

CDR3 in amino acids: CASSTTRTAGQPQHF. The DNA for the CDR3 is TGTGCCAGTAGTACTACTCGGACAGCGGGTCAGCCCCAGCATTTT. This rearrangement joins TRBV19 to TRBJ1-5, with a weak D call TRBD1 (6 bases). The CDR3 contains 15 residues. Germline V gene sequence: CDR1 LNHDA, CDR2 SQIVND (reference sequence). V lost 4 bases to trimming and J lost 6 bases, with 16 bases between them.

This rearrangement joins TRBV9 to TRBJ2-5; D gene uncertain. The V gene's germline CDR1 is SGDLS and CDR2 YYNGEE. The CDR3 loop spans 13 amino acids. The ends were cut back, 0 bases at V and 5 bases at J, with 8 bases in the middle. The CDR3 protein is CASSVEGRETQYF. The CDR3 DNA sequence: TGTGCCAGCAGCGTAGAGGGTCGGGAGACCCAGTACTTC.

CDR3 amino acids: CASSLRGTRSYNSPLHF. In nucleotides, the CDR3 is TGTGCCAGCAGTTTAAGGGGAACACGTAGTTATAATTCACCCCTCCACTTT. This chain uses TRBV27 with TRBJ1-6, with a possible D match to TRBD1 (5 bases). This CDR3 has 17 residues. V lost 2 bases and J lost 4, with 15 bases in between. Germline V gives CDR1 MNHEY, CDR2 SMNVEV (reference sequence).

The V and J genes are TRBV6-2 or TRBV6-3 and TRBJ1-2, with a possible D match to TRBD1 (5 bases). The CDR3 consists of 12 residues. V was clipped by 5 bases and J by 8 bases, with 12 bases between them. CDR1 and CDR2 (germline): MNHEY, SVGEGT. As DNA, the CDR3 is TGTGCCAGCAGTACGGTCGGGACCGGCTACACCTTC. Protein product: CASSTVGTGYTF.

The CDR3 sequence is CATLPESALGYTF. CDR3 coding DNA: TGTGCCACCCTGCCCGAGTCGGCCCTTGGCTACACCTTC. V usage is TRBV25-1 and J usage is TRBJ1-2, with no clear D. Trimming left V 10 bases short and J 7 bases short, with 19 bases between. CDR3 length: 13 amino acids. Germline lookup yields CDR1 MGHDK and CDR2 SYGVNS.

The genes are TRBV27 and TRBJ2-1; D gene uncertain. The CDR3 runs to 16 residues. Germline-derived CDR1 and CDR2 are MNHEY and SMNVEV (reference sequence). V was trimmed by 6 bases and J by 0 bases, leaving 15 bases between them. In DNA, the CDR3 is TGTGCCAGCAGACCTAAGTGGAGCCTCTCCTACAATGAGCAGTTCTTC. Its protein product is CASRPKWSLSYNEQFF.

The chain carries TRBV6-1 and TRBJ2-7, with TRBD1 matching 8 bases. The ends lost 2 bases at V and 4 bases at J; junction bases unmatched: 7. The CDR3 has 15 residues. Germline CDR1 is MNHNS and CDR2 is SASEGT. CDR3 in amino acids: CASSEYGTGSYEQYF. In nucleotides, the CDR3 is TGTGCCAGCAGTGAATACGGGACAGGTTCGTACGAGCAGTACTTC.

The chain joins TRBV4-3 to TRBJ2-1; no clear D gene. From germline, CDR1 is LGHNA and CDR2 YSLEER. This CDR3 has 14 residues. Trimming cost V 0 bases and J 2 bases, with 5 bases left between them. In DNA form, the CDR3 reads TGCGCCAGCAGCCAAGAGTCGGCCTACAATGAGCAGTTCTTC. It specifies CASSQESAYNEQFF.

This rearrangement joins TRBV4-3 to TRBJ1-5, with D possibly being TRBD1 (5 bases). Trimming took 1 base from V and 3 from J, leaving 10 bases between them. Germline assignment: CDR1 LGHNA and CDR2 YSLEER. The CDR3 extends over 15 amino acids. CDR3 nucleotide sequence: TGCGCCAGCAGCCAAGTCCCCGGGACCAATCAGCCCCAGCATTTT. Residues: CASSQVPGTNQPQHF.

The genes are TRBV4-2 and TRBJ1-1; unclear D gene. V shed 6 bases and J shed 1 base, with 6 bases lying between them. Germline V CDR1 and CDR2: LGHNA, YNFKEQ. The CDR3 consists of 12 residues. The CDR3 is CASRSENTEAFF. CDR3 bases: TGTGCCAGCAGATCAGAGAACACTGAAGCTTTCTTT.

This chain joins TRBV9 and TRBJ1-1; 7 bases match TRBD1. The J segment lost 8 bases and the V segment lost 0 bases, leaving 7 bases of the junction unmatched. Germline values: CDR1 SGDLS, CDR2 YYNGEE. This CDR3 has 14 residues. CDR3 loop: CASSVGGVDREAFF. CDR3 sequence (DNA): TGTGCCAGCAGCGTAGGAGGGGTGGACAGGGAAGCTTTCTTT.

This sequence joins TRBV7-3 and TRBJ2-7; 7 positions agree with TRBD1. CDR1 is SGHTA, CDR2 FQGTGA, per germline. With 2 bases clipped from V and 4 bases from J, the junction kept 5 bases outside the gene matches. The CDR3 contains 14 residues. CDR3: CASSLEAGGYEQYF. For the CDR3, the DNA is TGTGCCAGCAGCTTAGAGGCAGGGGGATACGAGCAGTACTTC.

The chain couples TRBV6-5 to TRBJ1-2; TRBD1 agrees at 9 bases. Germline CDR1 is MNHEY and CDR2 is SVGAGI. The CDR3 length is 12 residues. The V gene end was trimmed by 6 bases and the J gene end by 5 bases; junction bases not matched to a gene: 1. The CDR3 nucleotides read TGTGCCAGCAGCGACAGGGGGTATGGCTACACCTTC. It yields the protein CASSDRGYGYTF.

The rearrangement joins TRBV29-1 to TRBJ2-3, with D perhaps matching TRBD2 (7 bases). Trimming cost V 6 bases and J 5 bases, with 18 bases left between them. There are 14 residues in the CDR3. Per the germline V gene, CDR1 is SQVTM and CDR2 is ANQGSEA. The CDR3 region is CSVRQGGAGDTQYF. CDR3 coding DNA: TGCAGCGTCCGACAAGGGGGGGCAGGAGATACGCAGTATTTT.

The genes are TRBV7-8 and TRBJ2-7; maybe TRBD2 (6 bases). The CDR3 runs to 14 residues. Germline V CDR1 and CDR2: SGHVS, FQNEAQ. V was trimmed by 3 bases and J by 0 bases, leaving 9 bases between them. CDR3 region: CASSFTGSSYEQYF. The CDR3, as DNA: TGTGCCAGCAGCTTCACCGGGAGCTCCTACGAGCAGTACTTC.

The chain's CDR3 is CASSFKAGSNTGELFF. The CDR3 bases are TGCGCCAGCAGCTTTAAAGCGGGGTCGAACACCGGGGAGCTGTTTTTT. The chain has TRBV5-1 and TRBJ2-2, with TRBD2 matching 7 bases. V was clipped by 2 bases and J by 0 bases; unmatched bases: 4. This CDR3 contains 16 residues. Germline CDR1 reads SGHRS; CDR2 reads YFSETQ.

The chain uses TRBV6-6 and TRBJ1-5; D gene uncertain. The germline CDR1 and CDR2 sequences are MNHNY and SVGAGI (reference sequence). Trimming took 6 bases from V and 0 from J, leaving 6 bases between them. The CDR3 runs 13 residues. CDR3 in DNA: TGTGCCAGCAGACAGATTAGCAATCAGCCCCAGCATTTT. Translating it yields CASRQISNQPQHF.

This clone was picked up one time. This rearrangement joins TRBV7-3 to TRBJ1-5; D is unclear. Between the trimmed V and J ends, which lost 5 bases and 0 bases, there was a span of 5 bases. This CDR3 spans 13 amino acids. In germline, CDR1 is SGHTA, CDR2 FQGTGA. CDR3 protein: CASSPSSNQPQHF. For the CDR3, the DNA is TGTGCCAGCAGCCCCAGTAGCAATCAGCCCCAGCATTTT.

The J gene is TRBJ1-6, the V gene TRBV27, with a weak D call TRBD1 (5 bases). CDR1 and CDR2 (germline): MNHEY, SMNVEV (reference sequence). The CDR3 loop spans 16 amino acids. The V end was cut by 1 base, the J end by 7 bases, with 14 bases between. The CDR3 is CASSLYRGVSNSPLHF. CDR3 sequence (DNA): TGTGCCAGCAGTTTATATCGGGGGGTGTCCAATTCACCCCTCCACTTT.

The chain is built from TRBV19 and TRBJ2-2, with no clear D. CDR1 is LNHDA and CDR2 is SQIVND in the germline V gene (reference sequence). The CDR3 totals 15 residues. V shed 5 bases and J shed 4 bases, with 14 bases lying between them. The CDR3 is CASSGTHGPTGELFF. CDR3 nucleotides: TGTGCCAGTAGTGGAACCCATGGACCCACCGGGGAGCTGTTTTTT.

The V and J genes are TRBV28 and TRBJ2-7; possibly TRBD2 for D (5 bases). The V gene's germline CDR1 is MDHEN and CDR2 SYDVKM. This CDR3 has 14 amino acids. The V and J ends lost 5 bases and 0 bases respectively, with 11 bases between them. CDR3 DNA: TGTGCCAGCAGTGCGGGCCTTAGCTCCTACGAGCAGTACTTC. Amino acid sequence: CASSAGLSSYEQYF. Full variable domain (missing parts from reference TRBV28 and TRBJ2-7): DVKVTQSSRYLVKRTGEKVFLECVQDMDHENMFWYRQDPGLGLRLIYFSYDVKMKEKGDIPEGYSVSREKKERFSLILESASTNQTSMYLCASSAGLSSYEQYFGPGTRLTVT.